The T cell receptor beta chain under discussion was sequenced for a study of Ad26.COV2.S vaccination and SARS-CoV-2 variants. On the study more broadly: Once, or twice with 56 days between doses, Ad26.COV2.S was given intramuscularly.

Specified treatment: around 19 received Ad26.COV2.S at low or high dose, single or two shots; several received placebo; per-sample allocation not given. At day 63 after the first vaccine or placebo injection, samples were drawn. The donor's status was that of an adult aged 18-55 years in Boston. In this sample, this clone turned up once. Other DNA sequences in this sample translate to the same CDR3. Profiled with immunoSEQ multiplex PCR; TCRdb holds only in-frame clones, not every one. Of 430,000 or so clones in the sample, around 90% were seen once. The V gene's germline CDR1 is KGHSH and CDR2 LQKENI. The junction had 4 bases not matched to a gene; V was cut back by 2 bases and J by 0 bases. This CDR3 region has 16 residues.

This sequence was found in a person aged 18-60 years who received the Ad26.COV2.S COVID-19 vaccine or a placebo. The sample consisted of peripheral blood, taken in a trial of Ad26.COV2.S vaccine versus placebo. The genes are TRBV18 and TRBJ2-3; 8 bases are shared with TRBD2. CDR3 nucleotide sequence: TGTGCCAGCTCACCAAGGCTAGCGGGTAGCACAGATACGCAGTATTTT. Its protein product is CASSPRLAGSTDTQYF.